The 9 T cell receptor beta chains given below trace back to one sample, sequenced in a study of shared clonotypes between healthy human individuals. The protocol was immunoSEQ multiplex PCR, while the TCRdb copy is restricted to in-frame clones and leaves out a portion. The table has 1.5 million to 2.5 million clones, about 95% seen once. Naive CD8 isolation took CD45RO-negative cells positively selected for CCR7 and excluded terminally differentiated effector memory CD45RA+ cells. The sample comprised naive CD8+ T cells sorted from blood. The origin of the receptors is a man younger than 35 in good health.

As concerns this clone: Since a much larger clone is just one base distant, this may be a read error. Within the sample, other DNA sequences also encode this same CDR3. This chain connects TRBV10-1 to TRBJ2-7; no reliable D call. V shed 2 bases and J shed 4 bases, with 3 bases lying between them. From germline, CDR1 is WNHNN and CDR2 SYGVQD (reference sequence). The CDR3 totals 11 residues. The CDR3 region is CASSEGYEQYF. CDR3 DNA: TGCGCCAGCAGTGAGGGGTACGAGCAGTACTTC.

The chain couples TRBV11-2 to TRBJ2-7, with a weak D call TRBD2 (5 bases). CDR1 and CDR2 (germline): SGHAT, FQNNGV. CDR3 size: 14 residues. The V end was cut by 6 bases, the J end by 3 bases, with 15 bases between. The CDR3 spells CASRPIIGNYEQYF. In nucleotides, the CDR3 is TGTGCCAGCAGGCCCATCATCGGGAACTACGAGCAGTACTTC.

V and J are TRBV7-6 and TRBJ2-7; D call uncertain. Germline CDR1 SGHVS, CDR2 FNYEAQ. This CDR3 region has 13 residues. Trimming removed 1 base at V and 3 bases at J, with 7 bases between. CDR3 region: CASSLDPGYEQYF. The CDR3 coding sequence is TGTGCCAGCAGCTTAGATCCGGGCTACGAGCAGTACTTC. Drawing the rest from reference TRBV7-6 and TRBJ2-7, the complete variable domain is GAGVSQSPRYKVTKRGQDVALRCDPISGHVSLYWYRQALGQGPEFLTYFNYEAQQDKSGLPNDRFSAERPEGSISTLTIQRTEQRDSAMYRCASSLDPGYEQYFGPGTRLTVT.

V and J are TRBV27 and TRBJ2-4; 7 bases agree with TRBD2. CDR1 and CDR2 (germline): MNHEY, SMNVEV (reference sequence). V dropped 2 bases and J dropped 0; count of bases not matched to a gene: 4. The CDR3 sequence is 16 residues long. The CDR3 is CASSLGLELAKNIQYF. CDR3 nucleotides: TGTGCCAGCAGTTTAGGACTAGAACTAGCCAAAAACATTCAGTACTTC.

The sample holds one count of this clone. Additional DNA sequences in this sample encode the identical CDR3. CDR3 sequence: CASSAQGASTDTQYF. The CDR3 DNA follows: TGTGCCAGCAGCGCCCAGGGGGCTTCGACAGATACGCAGTATTTT. The chain uses TRBV9 and TRBJ2-3; 8 bases align to TRBD1. Germline trimming cut 3 bases from V and 3 bases from J; bases unmatched to any gene: 6. The V gene's germline CDR1 is SGDLS and CDR2 YYNGEE. This CDR3 region has 15 residues.

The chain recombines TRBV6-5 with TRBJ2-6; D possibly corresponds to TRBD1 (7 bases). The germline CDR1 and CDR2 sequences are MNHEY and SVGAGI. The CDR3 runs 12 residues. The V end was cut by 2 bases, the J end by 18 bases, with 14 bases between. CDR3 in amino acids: CASSYATGEETF. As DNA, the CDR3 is TGTGCCAGCAGTTACGCTACAGGGGAGGAGACTTTC.

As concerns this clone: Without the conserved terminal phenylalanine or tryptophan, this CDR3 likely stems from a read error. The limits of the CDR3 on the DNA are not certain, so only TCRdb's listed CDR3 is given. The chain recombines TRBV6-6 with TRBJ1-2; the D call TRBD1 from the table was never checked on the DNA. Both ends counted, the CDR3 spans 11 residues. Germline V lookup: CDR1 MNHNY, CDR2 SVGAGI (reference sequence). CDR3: CASSYQAVWIV.

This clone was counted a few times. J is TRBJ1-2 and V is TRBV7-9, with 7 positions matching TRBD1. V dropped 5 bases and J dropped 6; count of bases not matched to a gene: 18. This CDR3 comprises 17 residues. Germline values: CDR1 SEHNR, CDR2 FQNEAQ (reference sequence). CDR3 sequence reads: CASSPGGGEGMRDGYTF. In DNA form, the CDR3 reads TGTGCCAGCAGCCCCGGAGGGGGCGAAGGGATGCGCGATGGCTACACCTTC.

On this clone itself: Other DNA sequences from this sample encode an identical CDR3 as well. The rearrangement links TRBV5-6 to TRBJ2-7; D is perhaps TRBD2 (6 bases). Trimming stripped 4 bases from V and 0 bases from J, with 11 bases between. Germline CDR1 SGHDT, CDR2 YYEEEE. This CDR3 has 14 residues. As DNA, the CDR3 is TGTGCCAGCAGCCTGGGGGGAAGCTCCTACGAGCAGTACTTC. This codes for CASSLGGSSYEQYF.